This record looks at one TCR beta chain sequence and its context. The method was immunoSEQ multiplex PCR; TCRdb's version includes in-frame clones alone and lacks a portion of them. The table shows fewer than 85,000 clones, with roughly 90% occurring only once. This specimen comes from a study of OX40 agonist ivuxolimab in advanced cancers. The V end was cut by 2 bases, the J end by 3 bases, with 11 bases between. The CDR3 runs 14 residues. The V gene's germline CDR1 is SGHAT and CDR2 FQNNGV. This clonotype originated in an adult with an advanced solid tumor such as melanoma, head and neck, liver or kidney cancer. Specimen: CD4+ or CD8+ T cells sorted from blood, collected in a trial of the OX40 agonist ivuxolimab. The rearrangement joins TRBV11-2 to TRBJ2-7, with D tentatively TRBD1 or TRBD2 (5 bases each). CDR3 in amino acids: CASSLYGADYEQYF. The CDR3 DNA is TGTGCCAGCAGCTTATACGGGGCAGACTACGAGCAGTACTTC. The full variable domain, its missing parts supplied by reference TRBV11-2 and TRBJ2-7, is EAGVAQSPRYKIIEKRQSVAFWCNPISGHATLYWYQQILGQGPKLLIQFQNNGVVDDSQLPKDRFSAERLKGVDSTLKIQPAKLEDSAVYLCASSLYGADYEQYFGPGTRLTVT.